The rows below give T cell receptor beta chains drawn from one sample of a study of siplizumab effects on memory and regulatory T cells. Produced via immunoSEQ multiplex PCR; TCRdb's table is partial and in-frame only. The sample shows more than 85,000 clones, roughly 91% of them seen only once. Specimen: CD4+ T cells sorted from blood. The receptors here all came from a human donor in good health. The CDR3 runs from the conserved cysteine through the conserved F or W. Each record gives: CDR3 protein, CDR3 DNA, V gene, J gene, D gene, clone size. A D gene is named only where the DNA matches it firmly. For some rows the clone size is stated as once, few or many, or as a class when expanded; others skip it.

CDR3 protein: CASSVRSQGHNEQFF
CDR3 DNA: TGTGCCAGCAGTGTAAGGAGTCAGGGTCACAATGAGCAGTTCTTC
V gene: TRBV6-1
J gene: TRBJ2-1
D gene: .
clone size: .

CDR3 protein: CASSFSGGAQETQYF
CDR3 DNA: TGTGCCAGCAGCTTTAGCGGGGGGGCCCAAGAGACCCAGTACTTC
V gene: TRBV7-8
J gene: TRBJ2-5
D gene: TRBD2
clone size: .

CDR3 protein: CASSLGGGAAYGYTF
CDR3 DNA: TGTGCCAGCAGCCTCGGGGGGGGCGCAGCCTATGGCTACACCTTC
V gene: TRBV5-4
J gene: TRBJ1-2
D gene: .
clone size: .

CDR3 protein: CASSDTRGSTVVTSYEQYF
CDR3 DNA: TGTGCCAGCAGTGATACGAGGGGATCCACCGTGGTAACTTCCTACGAGCAGTACTTC
V gene: TRBV2
J gene: TRBJ2-7
D gene: .
clone size: .

CDR3 protein: CSVEIRAAYGYTF
CDR3 DNA: TGCAGCGTTGAGATCCGGGCGGCGTATGGCTACACCTTC
V gene: TRBV29-1
J gene: TRBJ1-2
D gene: .
clone size: .

CDR3 protein: CAWSVNARLWEQYF
CDR3 DNA: TGTGCCTGGAGTGTAAATGCCCGATTATGGGAGCAGTACTTC
V gene: TRBV30
J gene: TRBJ2-7
D gene: .
clone size: once

CDR3 protein: CASSELRGFGTEAFF
CDR3 DNA: TGTGCCAGCTCGGAACTCAGGGGATTTGGCACTGAAGCTTTCTTT
V gene: TRBV18
J gene: TRBJ1-1
D gene: .
clone size: .

CDR3 protein: CAWAGEGGTEAFF
CDR3 DNA: TGTGCCTGGGCGGGGGAGGGAGGCACTGAAGCTTTCTTT
V gene: TRBV30
J gene: TRBJ1-1
D gene: .
clone size: .

CDR3 protein: CSVATPSYEQYF
CDR3 DNA: TGCAGCGTTGCGACACCTTCCTACGAGCAGTACTTC
V gene: TRBV29-1
J gene: TRBJ2-7
D gene: .
clone size: .

CDR3 protein: CASSLGGGGSPHNEQFF
CDR3 DNA: TGTGCCAGCAGTTTAGGCGGAGGGGGAAGCCCTCACAATGAGCAGTTCTTC
V gene: TRBV28
J gene: TRBJ2-1
D gene: .
clone size: .

CDR3 protein: CASSVGQANTGELFF
CDR3 DNA: TGTGCCAGCAGCGTGGGACAGGCGAACACCGGGGAGCTGTTTTTT
V gene: TRBV9
J gene: TRBJ2-2
D gene: TRBD1
clone size: .

CDR3 protein: CASSLVLAGHNEQFF
CDR3 DNA: TGTGCCAGCAGCTTAGTTCTAGCGGGACACAATGAGCAGTTCTTC
V gene: TRBV11-1
J gene: TRBJ2-1
D gene: TRBD2
clone size: .

CDR3 protein: CASGSDRGPYEQYF
CDR3 DNA: TGTGCTAGTGGTTCTGACAGAGGCCCCTACGAGCAGTACTTC
V gene: TRBV12-5
J gene: TRBJ2-7
D gene: .
clone size: .

CDR3 protein: CASSFTQGGQETQYF
CDR3 DNA: TGTGCCAGCAGCTTCACCCAGGGGGGACAAGAGACCCAGTACTTC
V gene: TRBV13
J gene: TRBJ2-5
D gene: .
clone size: .

CDR3 protein: CASSPLFGGGATDTQYF
CDR3 DNA: TGTGCCAGCAGCCCACTCTTCGGGGGGGGAGCCACAGATACGCAGTATTTT
V gene: TRBV9
J gene: TRBJ2-3
D gene: TRBD2
clone size: .

CDR3 protein: CASRFVDYEQYF
CDR3 DNA: TGTGCAAGTCGCTTTGTGGACTACGAGCAGTACTTC
V gene: TRBV12-2
J gene: TRBJ2-7
D gene: .
clone size: .

CDR3 protein: CASSLDRNTEAFF
CDR3 DNA: TGTGCCAGCAGCTTGGACAGGAACACTGAAGCTTTCTTT
V gene: TRBV5-4
J gene: TRBJ1-1
D gene: .
clone size: .

CDR3 protein: CASSVPDTLSNYGYTF
CDR3 DNA: TGTGCCAGCAGCGTCCCGGACACTCTTTCTAACTATGGCTACACCTTC
V gene: TRBV9
J gene: TRBJ1-2
D gene: .
clone size: .

CDR3 protein: CASSFSTGTGDREQYF
CDR3 DNA: TGCGCCAGCAGCTTTTCTACCGGGACAGGGGACCGCGAGCAGTACTTC
V gene: TRBV5-1
J gene: TRBJ2-7
D gene: TRBD1
clone size: .

CDR3 protein: CASSWIGGKETQYF
CDR3 DNA: TGCGCCAGCAGCTGGATTGGGGGTAAAGAGACCCAGTACTTC
V gene: TRBV5-1
J gene: TRBJ2-5
D gene: .
clone size: once

CDR3 protein: CASRSVTGTANTGELFF
CDR3 DNA: TGTGCCAGCAGGTCGGTGACCGGGACTGCGAACACCGGGGAGCTGTTTTTT
V gene: TRBV5-6
J gene: TRBJ2-2
D gene: .
clone size: .

CDR3 protein: CASSQTGGAGELFF
CDR3 DNA: TGTGCCAGCAGCCAGACAGGGGGAGCAGGGGAGCTGTTTTTT
V gene: TRBV4-2
J gene: TRBJ2-2
D gene: TRBD1
clone size: .

CDR3 protein: CAISVEGPSYGYTF
CDR3 DNA: TGTGCCATCAGCGTGGAGGGACCCTCCTATGGCTACACCTTC
V gene: TRBV10-3
J gene: TRBJ1-2
D gene: .
clone size: .

CDR3 protein: CASSEGGSPYGYTF
CDR3 DNA: TGTGCCAGCAGTGAAGGAGGTTCTCCCTATGGCTACACCTTC
V gene: TRBV6-1
J gene: TRBJ1-2
D gene: .
clone size: .

CDR3 protein: CASSLIRSSYNSPLHF
CDR3 DNA: TGTGCCAGCAGCTTGATACGTAGCTCCTATAATTCACCCCTCCACTTT
V gene: TRBV5-6
J gene: TRBJ1-6
D gene: .
clone size: .

CDR3 protein: CASTSGDSPLHF
CDR3 DNA: TGTGCCAGCACCTCCGGGGACTCACCCCTCCACTTT
V gene: TRBV6-6
J gene: TRBJ1-6
D gene: .
clone size: .

CDR3 protein: CAWSAGARFRSPLHF
CDR3 DNA: TGTGCCTGGAGTGCAGGGGCGCGATTTCGATCACCCCTCCACTTT
V gene: TRBV30
J gene: TRBJ1-6
D gene: .
clone size: once

CDR3 protein: CASTRQGLQETQYF
CDR3 DNA: TGTGCCAGCACCAGACAGGGCTTACAAGAGACCCAGTACTTC
V gene: TRBV11-2
J gene: TRBJ2-5
D gene: TRBD1
clone size: .

CDR3 protein: CASSYSRNEQYF
CDR3 DNA: TGTGCCAGCAGTTACTCTAGAAACGAGCAGTACTTC
V gene: TRBV6-5
J gene: TRBJ2-7
D gene: .
clone size: .

CDR3 protein: CASSIGRTSAVTGELFF
CDR3 DNA: TGTGCCAGTAGTATAGGACGGACTAGCGCGGTCACCGGGGAGCTGTTTTTT
V gene: TRBV19
J gene: TRBJ2-2
D gene: TRBD2
clone size: once

CDR3 protein: CASSLQRTGELFF
CDR3 DNA: TGTGCCAGCAGCTTACAGCGCACCGGGGAGCTGTTTTTT
V gene: TRBV7-9
J gene: TRBJ2-2
D gene: .
clone size: .

CDR3 protein: CASLRTGFQETQYF
CDR3 DNA: TGTGCCAGTTTGCGGACAGGATTTCAAGAGACCCAGTACTTC
V gene: TRBV2
J gene: TRBJ2-5
D gene: TRBD1
clone size: .

CDR3 protein: CASSQPRTGKTEAFF
CDR3 DNA: TGCGCCAGCAGCCAACCTAGGACAGGGAAGACTGAAGCTTTCTTT
V gene: TRBV4-1
J gene: TRBJ1-1
D gene: TRBD1
clone size: .

CDR3 protein: CAWSSWDRVTYEQYF
CDR3 DNA: TGTGCCTGGAGTTCGTGGGACAGGGTGACCTACGAGCAGTACTTC
V gene: TRBV30
J gene: TRBJ2-7
D gene: TRBD1
clone size: .

CDR3 protein: CAISPGQGFGEQFF
CDR3 DNA: TGTGCCATCAGCCCGGGACAGGGGTTTGGTGAGCAGTTCTTC
V gene: TRBV10-3
J gene: TRBJ2-1
D gene: TRBD1
clone size: .

CDR3 protein: CASSLWTDSQETQYF
CDR3 DNA: TGTGCCAGCAGTTTGTGGACAGACTCTCAAGAGACCCAGTACTTC
V gene: TRBV27
J gene: TRBJ2-5
D gene: .
clone size: .

CDR3 protein: CASSVAPSGAYNEQFF
CDR3 DNA: TGTGCCAGCAGCGTAGCGCCTAGCGGAGCCTACAATGAGCAGTTCTTC
V gene: TRBV9
J gene: TRBJ2-1
D gene: TRBD2
clone size: .

CDR3 protein: CASSPRQQGGYTF
CDR3 DNA: TGTGCCAGCAGCCCACGACAGCAGGGAGGCTACACCTTC
V gene: TRBV14
J gene: TRBJ1-2
D gene: .
clone size: few

CDR3 protein: CASSPTSGGFTDTQYF
CDR3 DNA: TGTGCCAGCTCACCAACTAGCGGGGGGTTCACAGATACGCAGTATTTT
V gene: TRBV18
J gene: TRBJ2-3
D gene: TRBD2
clone size: .

CDR3 protein: CASRAGGSETQYF
CDR3 DNA: TGTGCCAGCAGAGCCGGGGGATCGGAGACCCAGTACTTC
V gene: TRBV9
J gene: TRBJ2-5
D gene: .
clone size: .

CDR3 protein: CASSRVAGAPQETQYF
CDR3 DNA: TGCGCCAGCAGCCGGGTAGCGGGGGCTCCGCAAGAGACCCAGTACTTC
V gene: TRBV10-2
J gene: TRBJ2-5
D gene: TRBD2
clone size: .

CDR3 protein: CASGRQGSYEQYF
CDR3 DNA: TGTGCCAGCGGAAGACAGGGATCCTACGAGCAGTACTTC
V gene: TRBV2
J gene: TRBJ2-7
D gene: TRBD1
clone size: .

CDR3 protein: CASSQVGNRAKNTEAFF
CDR3 DNA: TGTGCCAGCAGCCAAGTGGGAAACAGGGCGAAGAACACTGAAGCTTTCTTT
V gene: TRBV4-2
J gene: TRBJ1-1
D gene: .
clone size: .

CDR3 protein: CASSLRGTGGYNEQFF
CDR3 DNA: TGTGCCAGCAGCTTGCGGGGGACAGGGGGATACAATGAGCAGTTCTTC
V gene: TRBV11-1
J gene: TRBJ2-1
D gene: TRBD1
clone size: .

CDR3 protein: CASSLDLGNSDYTF
CDR3 DNA: TGTGCCAGCAGTCTGGACCTAGGGAACAGTGACTACACCTTC
V gene: TRBV9
J gene: TRBJ1-2
D gene: .
clone size: .

CDR3 protein: CAWNRQFYGYTF
CDR3 DNA: TGTGCCTGGAATAGGCAGTTCTATGGCTACACCTTC
V gene: TRBV30
J gene: TRBJ1-2
D gene: .
clone size: .

CDR3 protein: CASSSQETQYF
CDR3 DNA: TGTGCCAGCAGCAGCCAAGAGACCCAGTACTTC
V gene: TRBV2
J gene: TRBJ2-5
D gene: .
clone size: .